These 3 T cell receptor beta chains share one sample of origin, sequenced in a study of T cells in localized non-small cell lung cancer. Method: immunoSEQ multiplex PCR; TCRdb's copy keeps in-frame clones and lacks some. There are about 39,000 clones in the sample; 70% to 80% occur only once, and 30% to 35% lies in the top ten. Sequencing was performed on PBMCs, taken before any cancer treatment. Receptor source: a woman aged 40-69 years with stage II squamous cell lung carcinoma.

The gene calls are TRBV28 and TRBJ1-1; D possibly corresponds to TRBD1 (6 bases). The germline V gene encodes CDR1 MDHEN and CDR2 SYDVKM. Trimming cost V 3 bases and J 1 base, with 18 bases left between them. CDR3 length: 17 residues. CDR3 in amino acids: CASSFAPTPGQNTEAFF. The CDR3 DNA sequence: TGTGCCAGCAGTTTTGCCCCCACGCCGGGACAGAACACTGAAGCTTTCTTT. Combining the CDR3 with reference TRBV28 and TRBJ1-1 gives the whole variable domain DVKVTQSSRYLVKRTGEKVFLECVQDMDHENMFWYRQDPGLGLRLIYFSYDVKMKEKGDIPEGYSVSREKKERFSLILESASTNQTSMYLCASSFAPTPGQNTEAFFGQGTRLTVV.

The V and J genes are TRBV9 and TRBJ1-5; D unclear. V was trimmed by 0 bases and J by 11 bases, leaving 15 bases between them. Germline V CDR1 and CDR2: SGDLS, YYNGEE. The CDR3 has 14 amino acids. The CDR3 loop is CASSVGPDPGAQHF. The DNA for the CDR3 is TGTGCCAGCAGCGTAGGACCGGACCCCGGGGCCCAGCATTTT.

This chain joins TRBV27 and TRBJ1-1; D might be TRBD1 (5 bases). The CDR3 spans 13 residues. Trimming stripped 6 bases from V and 3 bases from J, with 11 bases between. CDR1 is MNHEY, CDR2 SMNVEV, per germline (reference sequence). The CDR3 DNA reads TGTGCCAGCAGACAGGAAATGTACACTGAAGCTTTCTTT. Translated: CASRQEMYTEAFF.